Sequencing of this T cell receptor beta chain was carried out in a study of beta chain features in type 1 diabetes. Turning to the study itself: Analysis included about 100 million sorted cells drawn from all samples. Study-level findings and limits: The VDJ junctions of type 1 diabetes patients carried fewer insertions and more deletions.

The whole isolated RNA underwent reverse transcription, so sequencing captured expressed TCRB transcripts. Measured with immunoSEQ multiplex PCR; TCRdb has only the in-frame clones, and not every one. The data contain 35,000 to 45,000 clones, around 60% of them singletons. Worth noting for this clone: Its antigen is as yet unknown.

CDR3 length: 15 residues. V trimming: 6 bases; J trimming: 3 bases; junction bases outside the gene matches: 4. Looked up from germline, CDR1 is MNHEY and CDR2 is SVGAGI. The receptor comes from a woman in her thirties in good health. The chain recombines TRBV6-5 with TRBJ2-1; 11 positions match TRBD2. The sequencing sample was made of Tregs from blood. CDR3 region: CASRTSGNSYNEQFF. The CDR3 DNA is TGTGCCAGCAGGACTAGCGGGAATAGCTACAATGAGCAGTTCTTC.